This T cell receptor beta chain stems from a study of graft-versus-host responses after intestinal transplantation. Looking at the study overall: Those transplanted obtained multivisceral, liver-intestinal, or isolated intestinal grafts. Study results and limitations: GvH clones were identified in recipient marrow, with some first appearing in ileum or blood. Graft-donor T cell macrochimerism coincided with high graft-versus-host to host-versus-graft clonal ratios in allografts.

Trimming left V 6 bases short and J 9 bases short, with 18 bases between. CDR3 length: 15 amino acids. Looked up from germline, CDR1 is PRHDT and CDR2 is FYEKMQ (reference sequence). This clone was found a few times. The antigen remains undetermined. TCRdb's table, derived via immunoSEQ multiplex PCR, lists solely in-frame clones and lacks some. Counted here are about 71,000 clones, about 90% occurring once; the ten biggest clones make up 1.3%. This specimen consisted of unstimulated CD8+ T cells sorted from spleen or lymph node cells, obtained before intestinal transplant. This receptor was taken from a human donor who received an intestinal transplant. The chain employs TRBV13 and TRBJ1-6; perhaps TRBD1 as D (6 bases). The CDR3 DNA follows: TGTGCCAGCAGTCCCCCAGGGGTCGGGCGTTCACCCCTCCACTTT. Its translation: CASSPPGVGRSPLHF.